This TCR beta chain was identified in a study of cytomegalovirus exposure and HLA in healthy donors. Turning to the study itself: A later analysis reported the 100 to 150 validation repertoires used the same platform as the approximately 660 first-cohort repertoires.

Assay used: immunoSEQ multiplex PCR; TCRdb lists only in-frame clones, some missing. The table lists about 220,000 clones, just over 85% of them singletons. Whole-study findings and limits: Listed as cytomegalovirus-associated were around 160 TCR beta chains. Most TCR sequences were seen very rarely across donors, but some public TCRs occurred in many.

Comments on this clone: Its antigen remains unidentified.

Trimming removed 5 bases at V and 1 base at J, with 11 bases between. The germline V gene has CDR1 ENHRY and CDR2 SYGVKD. The CDR3 is made up of 15 amino acids. Sequenced material: PBMCs. The V and J genes are TRBV10-3 and TRBJ2-2; maybe TRBD1 (7 bases). The sequence derives from a woman aged 18-29 years in good health and CMV-seronegative. CDR3 DNA sequence: TGTGCCATCAGTACTCAGGGGGGGAACACCGGGGAGCTGTTTTTT. Protein: CAISTQGGNTGELFF.